This T cell receptor beta chain was captured in a study of CD8+ T cells in alopecia areata. Study-wide findings and caveats: Many of the expanded lesional clones endured in scalp and blood while on tofacitinib. Clonality exceeded that of normal scalp in lesional scalp, most notably in alopecia totalis/universalis.

cDNA reverse transcribed from extracted RNA served as the sequencing template. This table comes from immunoSEQ multiplex PCR, and its TCRdb copy is limited to in-frame clones, with some not included. The sample shows 130,000 or so clones, 86% of them seen only once. Trimming took 2 bases from V and 3 from J, leaving 14 bases between them. CDR3 length: 15 residues. CDR1 SGHNT and CDR2 YYREEE come from the germline V gene (reference sequence). Remarks on this clone: Its antigen is as yet unknown.

Specified treatment: oral pan-JAK inhibitor, 5-10 mg twice daily. Alopecia areata patients provided lesional scalp punch biopsies and peripheral blood. The receptor comes from a human donor with alopecia areata. The sample in question was CD8+ T cells sorted from blood, obtained at week 4, from a patient treated with tofacitinib. V gene TRBV5-4 combines with J gene TRBJ1-2, with unresolved D. CDR3 nucleotides: TGTGCCAGCAGCTTTTGGGCCGGGAACTACTATGGCTACACCTTC. Its protein product is CASSFWAGNYYGYTF.